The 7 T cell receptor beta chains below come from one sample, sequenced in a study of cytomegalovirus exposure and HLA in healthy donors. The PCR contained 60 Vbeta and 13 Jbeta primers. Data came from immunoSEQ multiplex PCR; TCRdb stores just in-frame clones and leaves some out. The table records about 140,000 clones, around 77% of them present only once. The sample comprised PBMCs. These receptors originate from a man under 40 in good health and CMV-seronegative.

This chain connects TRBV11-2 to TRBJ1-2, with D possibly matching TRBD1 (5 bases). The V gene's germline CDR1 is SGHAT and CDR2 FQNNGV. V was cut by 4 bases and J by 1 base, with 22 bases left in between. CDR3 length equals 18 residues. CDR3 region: CASSSPGGTVDLNYGYTF. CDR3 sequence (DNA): TGTGCCAGCAGCTCCCCAGGCGGGACGGTGGACCTTAACTATGGCTACACCTTC.

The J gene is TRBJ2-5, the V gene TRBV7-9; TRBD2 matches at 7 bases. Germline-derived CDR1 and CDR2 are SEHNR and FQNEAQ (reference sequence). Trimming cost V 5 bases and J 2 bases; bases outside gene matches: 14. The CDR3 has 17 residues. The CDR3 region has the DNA TGTGCCAGCAGCCCCCTCGGTGAGCGGGGAATACAAGAGACCCAGTACTTC. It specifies CASSPLGERGIQETQYF. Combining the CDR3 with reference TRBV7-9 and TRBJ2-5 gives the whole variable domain DTGVSQNPRHKITKRGQNVTFRCDPISEHNRLYWYRQTLGQGPEFLTYFQNEAQLEKSRLLSDRFSAERPKGSFSTLEIQRTEQGDSAMYLCASSPLGERGIQETQYFGPGTRLLVL.

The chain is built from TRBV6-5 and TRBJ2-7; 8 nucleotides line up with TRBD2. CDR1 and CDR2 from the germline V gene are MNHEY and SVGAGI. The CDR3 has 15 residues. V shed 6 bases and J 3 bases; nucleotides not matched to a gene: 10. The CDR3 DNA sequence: TGTGCCAGCAGCGACCGGACTAGCAGGGGCTACGAGCAGTACTTC. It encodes CASSDRTSRGYEQYF.

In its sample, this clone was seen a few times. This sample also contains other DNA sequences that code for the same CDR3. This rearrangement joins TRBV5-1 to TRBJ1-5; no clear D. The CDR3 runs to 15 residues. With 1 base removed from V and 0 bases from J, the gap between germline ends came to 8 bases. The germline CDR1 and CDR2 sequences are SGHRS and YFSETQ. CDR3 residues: CASSLRGLSNQPQHF. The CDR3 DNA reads TGCGCCAGCAGCTTGAGAGGCCTTAGCAATCAGCCCCAGCATTTT.

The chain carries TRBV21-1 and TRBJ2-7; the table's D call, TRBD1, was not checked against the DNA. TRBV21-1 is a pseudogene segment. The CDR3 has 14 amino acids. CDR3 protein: CANLGDLPSYEQYF. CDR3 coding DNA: TGTGCCAACCTAGGGGATTTACCCTCCTACGAGCAGTACTTC.

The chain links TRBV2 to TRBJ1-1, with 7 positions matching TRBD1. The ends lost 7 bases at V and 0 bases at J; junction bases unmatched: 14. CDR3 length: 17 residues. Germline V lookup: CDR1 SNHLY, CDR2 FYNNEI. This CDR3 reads CASKEGTGQHMNTEAFF. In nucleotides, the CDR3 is TGTGCCAGCAAAGAGGGGACGGGACAGCACATGAACACTGAAGCTTTCTTT.

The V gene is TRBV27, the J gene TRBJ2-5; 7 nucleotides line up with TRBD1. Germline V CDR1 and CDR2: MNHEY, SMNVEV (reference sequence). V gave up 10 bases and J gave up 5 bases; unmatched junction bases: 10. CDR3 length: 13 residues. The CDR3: CATLQGLKETQYF. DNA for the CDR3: TGTGCCACCCTACAGGGGCTGAAGGAGACCCAGTACTTC.